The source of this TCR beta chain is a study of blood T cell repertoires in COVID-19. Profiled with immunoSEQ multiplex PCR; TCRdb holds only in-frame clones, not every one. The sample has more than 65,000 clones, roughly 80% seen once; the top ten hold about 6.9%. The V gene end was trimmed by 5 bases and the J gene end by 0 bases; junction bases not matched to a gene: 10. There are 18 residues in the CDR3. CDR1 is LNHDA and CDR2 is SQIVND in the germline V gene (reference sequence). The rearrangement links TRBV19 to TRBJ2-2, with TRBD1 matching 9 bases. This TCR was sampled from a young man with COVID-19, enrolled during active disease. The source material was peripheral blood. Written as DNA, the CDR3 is TGTGCCAGTAGTGTGACCGGGACAGGGCGGGCGAACACCGGGGAGCTGTTTTTT. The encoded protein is CASSVTGTGRANTGELFF.